This is a list of T cell receptor beta chains from one sample in a study of blood T cells in healthy people across ages. TCRdb re-analysed the 5' RACE reads in MiXCR, keeping a single row per CDR3 protein. Among over 700,000 distinct CDR3 sequences listed, less than 70% were seen once. Sequenced sample: blood. The receptors shown here come from a man aged 80 or over in good health. Each CDR3 is given with its conserved first and last residue. The order of the fields is V gene, J gene, clone size, D gene, CDR3 protein, CDR3 DNA. The D gene is left open where the match is weak. Where a row states a size, it is once, few, many or the class of an expanded clone; other rows omit it.

TRBV7-9	TRBJ2-2	few	-	CASSLEGTGELFF	TGTGCCAGCAGCTTAGAGGGCACCGGGGAGCTGTTTTTT
TRBV6-1	TRBJ2-5	-	-	CASSEAVWETQYF	TGTGCCAGCAGTGAAGCAGTTTGGGAGACCCAGTACTTC
TRBV13	TRBJ2-3	few	-	CASSGGEGADTQYF	TGTGCCAGCAGCGGCGGGGAGGGGGCGGATACGCAGTATTTT
TRBV24-1	TRBJ2-4	-	-	CATSDGPGRTDIQYF	TGTGCCACCAGTGACGGCCCCGGCAGGACGGACATTCAGTACTTC
TRBV7-2	TRBJ1-5	-	-	CASSLEQGQGRPQHF	TGTGCCAGCAGCTTAGAACAGGGCCAGGGGAGGCCCCAGCATTTT
TRBV7-2	TRBJ2-3	-	-	CASSRLGGGGYAYF	TGTGCCAGCAGCCGCTTAGGCGGCGGTGGATACGCGTATTTT
TRBV2	TRBJ2-3	few	TRBD1	CASTDRVITDTQYF	TGTGCCAGCACAGACAGGGTTATCACAGATACGCAGTATTTT
TRBV2	TRBJ2-5	-	-	CASSEEPATGPQYF	TGTGCCAGCAGTGAAGAGCCCGCCACGGGACCCCAGTACTTC
TRBV28	TRBJ2-7	once	-	CASSPISGGIVYEQYF	TGTGCCAGCAGCCCAATTAGCGGAGGTATCGTCTACGAGCAGTACTTC
TRBV4-2	TRBJ2-7	-	-	CASSQASGSYEQYF	TGTGCCAGCAGCCAAGCAAGCGGTTCCTACGAGCAGTACTTC
TRBV9	TRBJ2-1	-	-	CASTSWQEMDPLRFF	TGTGCCAGCACCAGCTGGCAAGAGATGGACCCCCTTAGGTTCTTC
TRBV7-2	TRBJ1-2	-	TRBD1	CASSFRQGQYGYTF	TGTGCCAGCAGCTTTCGACAGGGGCAATATGGCTACACCTTC
TRBV20-1	TRBJ1-4	-	-	CSAPTRALGFNEKLFF	TGCAGTGCCCCCACCAGGGCCCTGGGGTTTAATGAAAAACTGTTTTTT
TRBV7-2	TRBJ1-2	-	TRBD1	CASSFSTGGVYGYTF	TGTGCCAGCAGCTTCTCCACAGGGGGCGTCTATGGCTACACCTTC
TRBV20-1	TRBJ2-4	-	TRBD2	CSARAEYGGGLAKNIQYF	TGCAGTGCTAGAGCGGAGTACGGGGGGGGCCTAGCCAAAAACATTCAGTACTTC
TRBV14	TRBJ2-5	-	-	CASSQESGSGEQYF	TGTGCCAGCAGCCAAGAATCGGGCTCGGGTGAGCAGTACTTC
TRBV2	TRBJ2-1	-	TRBD1	CAGRGQARGSSYNEQFF	TGTGCCGGCCGGGGACAGGCGAGGGGGAGCTCCTACAATGAGCAGTTCTTC
TRBV20-1	TRBJ2-1	-	-	CSARDRVLGEQFF	TGCAGTGCTAGAGATCGGGTCTTGGGGGAGCAGTTCTTC
TRBV24-1	TRBJ2-7	-	-	CATSDTVRASYEQYF	TGTGCCACCAGTGACACCGTTCGGGCCTCCTACGAGCAGTACTTC
TRBV6-2/TRBV6-3	TRBJ1-2	few	-	CASSHPGYGYTF	TGTGCCAGCAGCCACCCGGGGTATGGCTACACCTTC
TRBV20-1	TRBJ2-7	few	-	CSAAPTGDEQYF	TGCAGTGCGGCCCCGACGGGAGACGAGCAGTACTTC
TRBV7-2	TRBJ2-1	once	TRBD1	CASSLPTGAYPNEQFF	TGTGCCAGCAGCCTCCCCACAGGGGCGTATCCCAATGAGCAGTTCTTC
TRBV20-1	TRBJ1-2	few	-	CSARGPGANYGYTF	TGCAGTGCTAGAGGCCCAGGAGCTAACTATGGCTACACCTTC
TRBV5-6	TRBJ2-1	-	-	CASSVGTQPYEQFF	TGTGCCAGCAGTGTCGGGACACAACCCTACGAGCAGTTCTTC
TRBV7-3	TRBJ2-3	once	TRBD1	CASSPDRGLGTDTQYF	TGTGCCAGCAGCCCGGACAGGGGCTTGGGCACAGATACGCAGTATTTT
TRBV5-5	TRBJ1-5	-	TRBD1	CASSLDRQGVGINQPQHF	TGTGCCAGCAGCTTGGACCGACAGGGGGTCGGTATCAATCAGCCCCAGCATTTT
TRBV6-1	TRBJ2-4	-	-	CASSELGLGEAKNIQYF	TGTGCCAGCAGTGAATTGGGGTTAGGGGAGGCCAAAAACATTCAGTACTTC
TRBV13	TRBJ2-6	many	-	CASSFRTAGANVLTF	TGTGCCAGCAGCTTTCGGACAGCCGGGGCCAACGTCCTGACTTTC
TRBV9	TRBJ2-1	-	-	CASSAERHEQFF	TGTGCCAGCAGCGCCGAGCGCCATGAGCAGTTCTTC
TRBV30	TRBJ2-7	-	TRBD1	CAWSRRDRDDEQYF	TGTGCCTGGAGTCGCCGGGACAGGGACGACGAGCAGTACTTC
TRBV4-1	TRBJ1-4	once	-	CASSLGRHDEKLFF	TGCGCCAGCAGCCTGGGACGGCATGATGAAAAACTGTTTTTT
TRBV18	TRBJ1-4	-	-	CASSPSNPTGEKLFF	TGTGCCAGCTCACCAAGTAACCCGACGGGGGAAAAACTGTTTTTT
TRBV7-2	TRBJ2-7	few	-	CASSLRSGSYEQYF	TGTGCCAGCAGCTTGCGATCAGGCTCCTACGAGCAGTACTTC
TRBV3-1	TRBJ2-6	many	TRBD1	CASRSRQGAGANVLTF	TGTGCCAGCAGATCCCGACAGGGGGCTGGGGCCAACGTCCTGACTTTC
TRBV29-1	TRBJ2-3	-	TRBD1	CSTRQGGTDTQYF	TGCAGCACGAGACAGGGGGGCACAGATACGCAGTATTTT